This T cell receptor beta chain was sequenced during a study of shared clonotypes between healthy human individuals. Study findings and constraints: Specimens sampled were limited to blood, with tissue repertoires likely differing.

The authors split each subset's genomic DNA evenly across several immunoSEQ plates. The replicate PCRs on unsorted PBMC were given about 0.3 ug DNA, which is around 31,000 T cell genomes. Assay: immunoSEQ multiplex PCR; the TCRdb copy retains only in-frame clones and omits some. The sample carries about 530,000 clones, approximately 79% recorded once. All of the donors resided in Nashville, Tennessee, and each was a Caucasian adult. Note on this clone: Its antigen is unidentified. The same CDR3 can be traced to other DNA sequences in this sample.

The germline V gene has CDR1 MNHNS and CDR2 SASEGT. With 6 bases removed from V and 0 bases from J, the gap between germline ends came to 9 bases. CDR3 length: 13 amino acids. The TCR originated in a woman aged 40 to 49 in good health. Some clones in this sample may be carry-over from other donors' samples. This chain connects TRBV6-1 to TRBJ2-7, with D unresolved. What was sequenced was PBMCs. CDR3 region: CASSPGYSYEQYF. The CDR3 DNA reads TGTGCCAGCAGCCCCGGCTACTCCTACGAGCAGTACTTC.